This TCR beta chain was sequenced during a study of siplizumab effects on memory and regulatory T cells. Libraries were prepared by immunoSEQ multiplex PCR; TCRdb keeps only in-frame clonotypes and omits some of them. The profile shows over 45,000 clones, 95% to 98% of them singletons. About this clone itself: The antigen is undetermined.

Study outcomes and limitations: Assignment of a naive or memory phenotype failed for roughly 80-96% of the proliferating CD4+ or CD8+ clones. Naive T cells apparently outstripped memory cells in diversity and seemed major alloresponse contributors. Siplizumab significantly lowered the alloreactive sequences that could be traced to unstimulated CD4+ memory cells.

CDR1 and CDR2 from the germline V gene are SEHNR and FQNEAQ (reference sequence). V lost 4 bases and J 3 bases, leaving 10 bases between the germline ends. The CDR3 extends over 13 amino acids. Sequences were obtained from naive CD8+ T cells sorted from blood. This TCR was recovered from a human donor in good health. V and J are TRBV7-9 and TRBJ2-7, with unresolved D. CDR3 coding DNA: TGTGCCAGCAGCTCTCAGTCCCTCTACGAGCAGTACTTC. Translation gives CASSSQSLYEQYF.